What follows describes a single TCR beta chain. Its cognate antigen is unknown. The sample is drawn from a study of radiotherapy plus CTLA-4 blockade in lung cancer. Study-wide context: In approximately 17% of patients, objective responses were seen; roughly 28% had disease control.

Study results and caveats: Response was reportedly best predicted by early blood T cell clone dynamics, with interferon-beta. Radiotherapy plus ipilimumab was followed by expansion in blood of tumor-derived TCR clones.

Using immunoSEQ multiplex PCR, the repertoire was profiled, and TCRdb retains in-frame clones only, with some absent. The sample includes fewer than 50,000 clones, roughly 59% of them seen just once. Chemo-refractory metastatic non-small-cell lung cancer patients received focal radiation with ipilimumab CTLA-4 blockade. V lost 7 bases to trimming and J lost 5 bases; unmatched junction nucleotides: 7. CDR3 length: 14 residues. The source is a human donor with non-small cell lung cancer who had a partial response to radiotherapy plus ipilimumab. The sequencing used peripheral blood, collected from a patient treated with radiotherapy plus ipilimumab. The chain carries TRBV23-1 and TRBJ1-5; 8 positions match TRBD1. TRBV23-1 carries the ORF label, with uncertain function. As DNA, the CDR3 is TGCGCCAGCACTGACGGACAGGGCTATCAGCCCCAGCATTTT. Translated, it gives CASTDGQGYQPQHF.